The entry that follows covers one T cell receptor beta chain sequence. Only one count was recorded for this clone. No antigen is known for it. Within one base of it there is no much larger clone, and no base qualities were kept. The source of the sample is a study of T cell responses to AZD1222 COVID-19 vaccine (dated by TCRdb to the early 2020s). Broadly, across the study: TCR sequencing covered over 230 trial participants: 200 to 220 given two doses of AZD1222 and some 25 given two doses of MenACWY control vaccine. Trial participants were enrolled into age subgroups of 18-55, 56-69 and 70-plus years, which contained 148, 28 and 57 TCR-sequenced participants, respectively.

General conclusions and limits of the study: Reportedly, close to half of the unique spike-specific TCRs recognized epitopes lying outside the regions that are mutated in the B.1.351 and B.1.1.7 variants. Only five to seven AZD1222 recipients were SARS-CoV-2 seropositive at baseline, limiting conclusions about previously exposed vaccinees. The 56-69-year group was small, and its depth increase did not reach significance, likely because of low power. Most participants were white British and females outnumbered males, and the authors suggested that clonal diversity may have been underestimated. Because no day 14 peak-response samples were available, repertoires were characterized only after the peak T cell response. After two AZD1222 doses, both the breadth and the depth of spike-specific TCRs were significantly higher than at day 0 and than in MenACWY recipients. Vaccine-associated CD4 TCRs spanned the whole spike protein, with dominant responses in regions 160-218 and 743-854.

The CDR3 contains 17 residues, cysteine and phenylalanine counted. Of the read, only the CDR3 DNA is kept; its 51 bases are in frame from base 1. Cut back by 1 base and 4 bases, the V and J ends lie 17 bases apart. From a lookup of the germline V gene, CDR1 and CDR2 are SGHNT and YENEEA. The CDR3 regions of human TCRbeta chains were subjected to immunosequencing. Processing in the source paper ran as follows. Repertoire TCRs were checked for matches against a reference library of SARS-CoV-2-specific TCRs that had been generated using the MIRA antigen-specificity platform. Breadth meant the fraction of unique TCRs that were SARS-CoV-2-associated, whereas depth meant the fraction of total T cells that were SARS-CoV-2-associated. Using the MIRA data, each spike-specific TCR was assigned both to the spike region to which the TCR was reactive and to a CD4 or CD8 class. Log10-transformed breadth and depth values were compared by one-way ANOVA with Sidak's multiple comparisons tests. TCRdb mirrors the immuneACCESS table, restricted to in-frame sequences. Some clones are absent from its copies; in checked studies, under half trace to an unresolved V gene, and the reason for the others is unknown. V and J calls and clone size are those listed in that table; D and trimming were worked out from the DNA. Present in this sample are roughly 110,000 clones, around 90% of which were seen just once. The ten largest clones represent less than 10% of the sample.

Taken with the paper, the label for time point translates to: about 28 days (+/-7) after the second vaccine dose. AZD1222 recipients given second doses at about 4 weeks or at about 12 weeks were pooled, since spike-specific TCR depth and breadth were not found to differ between the two schedules. Samples from vaccinated people were obtained from the UK trials COV001 and COV002, which included a single-blind randomized controlled phase 2/3 trial of AZD1222 (ChAdOx1 nCoV-19) in healthy adults. Trial participant PBMC samples were collected at day 0 and day 28 after the second dose for TCRbeta chain sequencing.

The receptor was isolated from an adult who received the AZD1222 COVID-19 vaccine. The sample here was peripheral blood, taken 28 days after the second AZD1222 dose. The chain couples TRBV11-3 to TRBJ2-1; a weak D assignment points to TRBD2 (6 bases agree). CDR3 sequence: CASSLARRRGVYNEQFF. The sequence in DNA is TGTGCCAGCAGCTTAGCCCGGCGCCGCGGGGTTTACAATGAGCAGTTCTTC.